This TCR beta chain was obtained from a study of blood T cells in healthy people across ages. Alongside a J-beta primer mix, a sample-barcoded 5' primer served in a second PCR lasting roughly 6 to 12 cycles. TCRdb passed the 5' RACE reads through MiXCR, listing each CDR3 protein once. This sample has about 970,000 distinct CDR3 sequences; roughly 51% occur once, and the top ten carry 20% to 25%. This clonotype showed up many times. The germline V gene has CDR1 SGHTA and CDR2 FQGNSA. V was cut by 5 bases and J by 10 bases, with 18 bases left in between. The CDR3 has 15 amino acids. V usage is TRBV7-2 and J usage is TRBJ1-6; a weak D match, TRBD1 (6 bases). The receptor was isolated from a woman aged 55-75 years in good health. Input material: blood. DNA of the CDR3: TGTGCCAGCAGCCCAGGGACAATTAGAGGATCACCCCTCCACTTT. Translated: CASSPGTIRGSPLHF.